A single sample gave rise to the 23 T cell receptor beta chains below, sequenced in a study of vaccination effects on CD4 cells after COVID-19. Produced via immunoSEQ multiplex PCR; TCRdb's table is partial and in-frame only. The sample holds over 25,000 clones, almost 75% seen once. Their antigens remain unidentified. Antigen-specific CD4+ T cell clonotypes were called by their expansion after viral peptide-pool culture in ViraFEST. Isolating CD4+ T cells followed ten to eleven days of culture. Two-dose BNT162b2 or mRNA-1273 vaccination was given to participants. This specimen was CD4+ T cells from PBMCs cultured with HCoV-229E spike peptides, taken after COVID-19 vaccination. The receptors here all came from a human donor who received a COVID-19 vaccine.

The chain couples TRBV29-1 to TRBJ2-7, with D maybe TRBD1 (5 bases). V lost 6 bases and J lost 6, with 15 bases in between. CDR3 length: 12 amino acids. Germline CDR1 and CDR2: SQVTM and ANQGSEA. The CDR3, as DNA: TGCAGCGTGGGATGGGCAGGGTCCGAGCAGTACTTC. Translated, it gives CSVGWAGSEQYF.

V is TRBV7-2 and J is TRBJ2-1; D perhaps matches TRBD1 (5 bases). From germline, CDR1 is SGHTA and CDR2 FQGNSA. V gave up 1 base and J gave up 4 bases, with 11 bases separating them. CDR3 length: 15 residues. This CDR3 is CASSLVLDTYNEQFF. DNA of the CDR3: TGTGCCAGCAGCTTAGTCCTGGACACTTACAATGAGCAGTTCTTC. Combining the CDR3 with reference TRBV7-2 and TRBJ2-1 gives the whole variable domain GAGVSQSPSNKVTEKGKDVELRCDPISGHTALYWYRQSLGQGLEFLIYFQGNSAPDKSGLPSDRFSAERTGGSVSTLTIQRTQQEDSAVYLCASSLVLDTYNEQFFGPGTRLTVL.

J is TRBJ2-1 and V is TRBV7-9; D may be TRBD1 or TRBD2 (5 bases each). Deletions cut 5 bases from V and 4 bases from J, with 18 bases between. This CDR3 spans 16 amino acids. Germline V gene lookup returns CDR1 SEHNR and CDR2 FQNEAQ (reference sequence). CDR3 nucleotides: TGTGCCAGCAGCCCGCCCGGGGCCTCGACGTACAATGAGCAGTTCTTC. It codes for CASSPPGASTYNEQFF.

V is TRBV5-4 and J is TRBJ1-6, with D possibly being TRBD1 (5 bases). Germline V gene lookup returns CDR1 SGHNT and CDR2 YYREEE (reference sequence). This CDR3 spans 15 amino acids. The V gene lost 4 bases and the J gene lost 4 bases, with 12 bases spanning the gap. The CDR3 sequence: CASSGTGTYNSPLHF. The CDR3 nucleotides are TGTGCCAGCAGCGGAACAGGCACTTATAATTCACCCCTCCACTTT. The entire variable domain, with the rest obtained from reference TRBV5-4 and TRBJ1-6, is as follows: ETGVTQSPTHLIKTRGQQVTLRCSSQSGHNTVSWYQQALGQGPQFIFQYYREEENGRGNFPPRFSGLQFPNYSSELNVNALELDDSALYLCASSGTGTYNSPLHFGNGTRLTVT.

This chain joins TRBV25-1 and TRBJ2-3; D is uncertain. The CDR3 covers 14 residues. The V and J ends lost 6 bases and 2 bases respectively, with 12 bases between them. Germline-derived CDR1 and CDR2 are MGHDK and SYGVNS. Here the CDR3 DNA reads TGTGCCAGCAGCCAATTCGGAAACACAGATACGCAGTATTTT. It translates to CASSQFGNTDTQYF.

The gene calls are TRBV12-3 or TRBV12-4 and TRBJ1-1; D gene unclear. Between the trimmed V and J ends, which lost 5 bases and 2 bases, there was a span of 6 bases. The CDR3 is 12 residues long. The CDR3 DNA reads TGTGCCAGCAGTCAGCTAAACACTGAAGCTTTCTTT. This codes for CASSQLNTEAFF.

As DNA, the CDR3 is TGTGCCAGCAGCTTAAGCGACGAACGATACGAGCAGTACTTC. Encoded protein: CASSLSDERYEQYF. The chain recombines TRBV11-2 with TRBJ2-7; D ambiguous. Germline-derived CDR1 and CDR2 are SGHAT and FQNNGV. The CDR3 consists of 14 residues. V was clipped by 2 bases and J by 4 bases, with 12 bases between them.

The chain recombines TRBV2 with TRBJ1-1; D is uncertain. The germline V and J ends were trimmed by 6 bases and 1 base, with 3 bases remaining between them. Germline CDR1 SNHLY, CDR2 FYNNEI. The CDR3 is 11 residues long. In nucleotides, the CDR3 is TGTGCCAGCAGGGAGAACACTGAAGCTTTCTTT. Its translation: CASRENTEAFF.

This clone has only a few counts. The rearrangement links TRBV18 to TRBJ1-3, with a weak D call TRBD1 (6 bases). Germline CDR1 is KGHSH and CDR2 is LQKENI. This CDR3 is built from 15 residues. Trimming took 3 bases from V and 0 from J, leaving 9 bases between them. CDR3 loop: CASSPYRASGNTIYF. CDR3 sequence (DNA): TGTGCCAGCTCACCCTACAGGGCCTCTGGAAACACCATATATTTT.

The gene calls are TRBV18 and TRBJ1-6; possibly TRBD1 for D (5 bases). Looked up from germline, CDR1 is KGHSH and CDR2 is LQKENI. The CDR3 sequence is 15 residues long. Deletions cut 0 bases from V and 7 bases from J, with 10 bases between. The CDR3 is CASSPPPGPNSPLHF. CDR3 DNA sequence: TGTGCCAGCTCACCACCGCCAGGGCCAAATTCACCCCTCCACTTT. Filled out from reference TRBV18 and TRBJ1-6, the complete variable domain reads NAGVMQNPRHLVRRRGQEARLRCSPMKGHSHVYWYRQLPEEGLKFMVYLQKENIIDESGMPKERFSAEFPKEGPSILRIQQVVRGDSAAYFCASSPPPGPNSPLHFGNGTRLTVT.

CDR3 residues: CASSPTGSVVAHNTQYF. The CDR3 DNA is TGTGCCAGCAGCCCAACAGGTTCCGTGGTAGCCCACAATACGCAGTATTTT. The chain recombines TRBV27 with TRBJ2-3; D is perhaps TRBD1 (5 bases). Germline V lookup: CDR1 MNHEY, CDR2 SMNVEV (reference sequence). This CDR3 is built from 17 residues. The germline V and J ends were trimmed by 6 bases and 7 bases, with 26 bases remaining between them.

V and J are TRBV11-2 and TRBJ2-1; 8 nucleotides agree with TRBD1. Trimming cost V 5 bases and J 2 bases; bases outside gene matches: 2. Per the germline V gene, CDR1 is SGHAT and CDR2 is FQNNGV. The CDR3 is 14 residues long. The CDR3 reads CASSPTGAYNEQFF. The CDR3 bases are TGTGCCAGCAGCCCGACAGGGGCCTACAATGAGCAGTTCTTC.

This chain connects TRBV19 to TRBJ1-5; D might be TRBD1 (5 bases). Germline lookup yields CDR1 LNHDA and CDR2 SQIVND (reference sequence). V gave up 5 bases and J gave up 0 bases, with 14 bases separating them. This CDR3 has 16 amino acids. CDR3 DNA: TGTGCCAGTAGTCGGCGGGGCAGCATTAGCAATCAGCCCCAGCATTTT. Translation gives CASSRRGSISNQPQHF.

V is TRBV19 and J is TRBJ1-3; 8 positions agree with TRBD1. The CDR3 is 20 amino acids. Germline assignment: CDR1 LNHDA and CDR2 SQIVND (reference sequence). With V trimmed by 1 base and J by 2 bases, 16 bases remained unmatched. DNA of the CDR3: TGTGCCAGTAGTATAGTATTGGGGGCTCGACAGGGGCTGGCTGGAAACACCATATATTTT. Translation gives CASSIVLGARQGLAGNTIYF.

The genes are TRBV10-2 and TRBJ2-5; 11 bases fit TRBD2. The junction had 5 bases not matched to a gene; V was cut back by 10 bases and J by 4 bases. The CDR3 spans 13 residues. From germline, CDR1 is WSHSY and CDR2 SAAADI. CDR3 bases: TGCGCCACCCTTCTAGCGGGAGGAGAGACCCAGTACTTC. The encoded protein is CATLLAGGETQYF.

The chain couples TRBV5-4 to TRBJ1-6, with 10 bases aligning to TRBD1. Germline CDR1 reads SGHNT; CDR2 reads YYREEE (reference sequence). There are 14 residues in the CDR3. V lost 3 bases and J lost 7; bases outside the gene matches: 1. CDR3 DNA: TGTGCCAGCAGCTGGGGACAGGGGAATTCACCCCTCCACTTT. Translation gives CASSWGQGNSPLHF.

This chain uses TRBV7-2 with TRBJ1-5; D unresolved. There are 15 residues in the CDR3. The V end was cut by 5 bases, the J end by 6 bases, with 17 bases between. Germline CDR1 SGHTA, CDR2 FQGNSA. The CDR3 DNA sequence: TGTGCCAGCAGCCAGAGGGAGGGTTTAGGTCAGCCCCAGCATTTT. Translating it yields CASSQREGLGQPQHF.

The chain combines TRBV10-2 with TRBJ1-4, with 7 bases matching TRBD1. The CDR3 runs to 15 residues. CDR1 and CDR2 from the germline V gene are WSHSY and SAAADI. Unmatched junction bases numbered 8, after V lost 3 bases and J lost 7 bases. CDR3 sequence reads: CASSEDRVDGEKLFF. CDR3 bases: TGCGCCAGCAGTGAAGACAGGGTTGATGGTGAAAAACTGTTTTTT.

The chain links TRBV4-1 to TRBJ1-1; no clear D. The germline V gene encodes CDR1 MGHRA and CDR2 YSYEKL. V was cut by 2 bases and J by 3 bases, with 10 bases left in between. This CDR3 is built from 14 residues. DNA of the CDR3: TGCGCCAGCAGCCAACCTTTGGAGGACACTGAAGCTTTCTTT. It specifies CASSQPLEDTEAFF.

This sequence joins TRBV11-2 and TRBJ1-5; 7 bases align to TRBD1. The length of the CDR3 is 13 residues. V lost 4 bases to trimming and J lost 5 bases; unmatched junction nucleotides: 2. Germline V gives CDR1 SGHAT, CDR2 FQNNGV. The CDR3 spells CASSSGGDQPQHF. CDR3 DNA: TGTGCCAGCAGCTCAGGGGGTGATCAGCCCCAGCATTTT.

The chain employs TRBV7-9 and TRBJ2-7, with 7 bases matching TRBD1. The CDR3 is 14 amino acids. CDR1 and CDR2 (germline): SEHNR, FQNEAQ (reference sequence). V gave up 5 bases and J gave up 0 bases; unmatched junction bases: 4. The CDR3 DNA sequence: TGTGCCAGCAGCCGAAGGGACAGCTCCTACGAGCAGTACTTC. It encodes CASSRRDSSYEQYF.

J is TRBJ1-5 and V is TRBV2, with unresolved D. Deletions cut 3 bases from V and 1 base from J, with 10 bases between. CDR1 and CDR2 (germline): SNHLY, FYNNEI. The CDR3 sequence is 15 residues long. CDR3 loop: CASSDNRTSNQPQHF. CDR3 sequence (DNA): TGTGCCAGCAGTGATAATCGGACGAGCAATCAGCCCCAGCATTTT.

The chain combines TRBV12-3 or TRBV12-4 with TRBJ1-1; unclear D gene. The CDR3 is 13 amino acids. V lost 2 bases and J 1 base, leaving 5 bases between the germline ends. CDR3 sequence reads: CASSLSRNTEAFF. CDR3 in DNA: TGTGCCAGCAGTTTATCGAGGAACACTGAAGCTTTCTTT.